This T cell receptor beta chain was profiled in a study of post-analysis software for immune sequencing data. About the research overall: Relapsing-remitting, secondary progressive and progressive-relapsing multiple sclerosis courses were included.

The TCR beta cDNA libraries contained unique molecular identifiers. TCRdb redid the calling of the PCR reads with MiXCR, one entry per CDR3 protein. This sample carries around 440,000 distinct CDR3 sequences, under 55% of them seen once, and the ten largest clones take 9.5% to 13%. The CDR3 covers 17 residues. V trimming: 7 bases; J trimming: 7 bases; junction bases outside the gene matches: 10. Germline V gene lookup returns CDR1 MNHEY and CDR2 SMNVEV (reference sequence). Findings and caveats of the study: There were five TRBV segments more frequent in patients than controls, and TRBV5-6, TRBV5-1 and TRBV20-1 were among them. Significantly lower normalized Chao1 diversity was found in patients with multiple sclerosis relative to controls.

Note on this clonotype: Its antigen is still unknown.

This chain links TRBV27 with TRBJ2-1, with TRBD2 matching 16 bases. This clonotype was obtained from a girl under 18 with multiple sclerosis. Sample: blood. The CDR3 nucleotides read TGTGCCAGCACCTGGGGACTAGCGGGAGGGCCTTTTAATGAGCAGTTCTTC. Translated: CASTWGLAGGPFNEQFF.